A single sample is the source of the 15 T cell receptor beta chains below, sequenced in a study of naive and memory T cell subsets. The beta constant-region primer was an equimolar mix of two oligonucleotides covering TRBC1 and TRBC2. Ligated cDNA was amplified by four rounds of PCR with nested alpha and beta constant-region primers and SP2. TCRdb fed the UMI-ligation and nested PCR reads into MiXCR, producing one record per CDR3 protein. The data show just over 80,000 distinct CDR3 sequences, 8% to 9.5% seen once. Sample: naive CD8+ T cells from blood. Receptors were obtained from a human donor in good health.

Many counts were recorded for this clonotype. The chain employs TRBV29-1 and TRBJ2-7, with D maybe TRBD2 (6 bases). CDR3 length equals 11 residues. V lost 7 bases, J lost 4 bases, and 11 bases lay in between. From germline, CDR1 is SQVTM and CDR2 ANQGSEA. CDR3 sequence (DNA): TGCAGCGCCGGGGGAGATTACGAGCAGTACTTC. Its protein is CSAGGDYEQYF.

The rearrangement uses TRBV12-3 or TRBV12-4 and TRBJ1-5, with a possible D match to TRBD1 (5 bases). Trimming took 6 bases from V and 3 from J, leaving 15 bases between them. This CDR3 is built from 15 residues. CDR3 coding DNA: TGTGCCAGCAGCCCGGGACCCAACTCCAATCAGCCCCAGCATTTT. This sequence encodes CASSPGPNSNQPQHF.

This clonotype was counted a few times. The chain employs TRBV4-2 and TRBJ2-5, with 8 bases that match TRBD2. J gave up 1 base and V 0 bases, and 7 bases lay outside the gene matches. The CDR3 covers 17 residues. Germline V gives CDR1 LGHNA, CDR2 YNFKEQ. CDR3 residues: CASSQELTSGFQETQYF. In DNA form, the CDR3 reads TGTGCCAGCAGCCAAGAGCTTACTAGCGGTTTCCAAGAGACCCAGTACTTC.

This clonotype was detected a few times. J is TRBJ1-2 and V is TRBV11-2; D remains unclear. The length of the CDR3 is 16 residues. Germline V CDR1 and CDR2: SGHAT, FQNNGV. The V and J ends lost 0 bases and 4 bases respectively, with 15 bases between them. The chain's CDR3 is CASSLEGLGIGYGYTF. The CDR3 DNA reads as TGTGCCAGCAGCTTAGAAGGGCTGGGGATCGGCTATGGCTACACCTTC.

This clonotype was picked up one time. The chain combines TRBV7-2 with TRBJ2-7; D gene uncertain. V gave up 3 bases and J gave up 2 bases, with 14 bases separating them. The CDR3 has 15 residues. The V gene's germline CDR1 is SGHTA and CDR2 FQGNSA. The CDR3: CASSFLVGGTYEQYF. The CDR3 nucleotides read TGTGCCAGCAGCTTTTTAGTAGGCGGTACCTACGAGCAGTACTTC. The variable domain in full, completed from reference TRBV7-2 and TRBJ2-7, reads GAGVSQSPSNKVTEKGKDVELRCDPISGHTALYWYRQSLGQGLEFLIYFQGNSAPDKSGLPSDRFSAERTGGSVSTLTIQRTQQEDSAVYLCASSFLVGGTYEQYFGPGTRLTVT.

V is TRBV6-2 or TRBV6-3 and J is TRBJ2-7; D is uncertain. CDR3 size: 12 residues. V was cut by 0 bases and J by 5 bases, with 5 bases left in between. In germline, CDR1 is MNHEY, CDR2 SVGEGT. Here the CDR3 reads CASSYSLNEQYF. The DNA of the CDR3 is TGTGCCAGCAGTTACTCCCTCAACGAGCAGTACTTC.

About this clonotype: A much larger clone differs by one base, so this may be a read error. This chain links TRBV29-1 with TRBJ2-1, with D hard to call. Trimming took 0 bases from V and 10 from J, leaving 13 bases between them. The germline V gene encodes CDR1 SQVTM and CDR2 ANQGSEA. The CDR3 sequence is 13 residues long. DNA of the CDR3: TGCAGCGTTGAAGAAAATCCGAACAGAGAGCAGTTCTTC. As protein: CSVEENPNREQFF.

The chain couples TRBV6-2 or TRBV6-3 to TRBJ2-1; 10 bases match TRBD1. Trimming took 2 bases from V and 7 from J; bases not matched to a gene: 8. This CDR3 is built from 16 residues. Germline assignment: CDR1 MNHEY and CDR2 SVGEGT. The CDR3 spells CASSYRGTGVRNEQFF. Written as DNA, the CDR3 is TGTGCCAGCAGTTACCGAGGGACAGGGGTTAGGAATGAGCAGTTCTTC.

This clonotype was recorded a few times. The V call is TRBV15, the J call TRBJ2-1, with a weak D call TRBD2 (7 bases). The germline V and J ends were trimmed by 1 base and 4 bases, with 14 bases remaining between them. The CDR3 sequence is 16 residues long. Germline V gene data show CDR1 as LNHNV and CDR2 as YYDKDF (reference sequence). CDR3 loop: CATSRGGGASYNEQFF. Here the CDR3 DNA reads TGTGCCACCAGCAGAGGGGGGGGGGCCAGTTACAATGAGCAGTTCTTC. The full variable domain, completed using reference TRBV15 and TRBJ2-1, is DAMVIQNPRYQVTQFGKPVTLSCSQTLNHNVMYWYQQKSSQAPKLLFHYYDKDFNNEADTPDNFQSRRPNTSFCFLDIRSPGLGDTAMYLCATSRGGGASYNEQFFGPGTRLTVL.

This clonotype was picked up a small number of times. V is TRBV29-1 and J is TRBJ2-3; TRBD1 is a possible D gene (6 bases). CDR3 length: 14 amino acids. The V and J ends lost 6 bases and 2 bases respectively, with 15 bases between them. CDR1 is SQVTM, CDR2 ANQGSEA, per germline. The CDR3 sequence: CSVPDRQDTDTQYF. The CDR3 DNA sequence: TGCAGCGTACCAGACAGGCAGGACACAGATACGCAGTATTTT.

This clonotype was detected ten times or more. The rearrangement joins TRBV7-9 to TRBJ2-2, with D perhaps TRBD2 (5 bases). CDR3 length: 14 residues. V was trimmed by 7 bases and J by 6 bases, leaving 15 bases between them. The germline V gene has CDR1 SEHNR and CDR2 FQNEAQ (reference sequence). In DNA form, the CDR3 reads TGTGCCAGCACCATGAGGGTCGGGGCCGGGGAGCTGTTTTTT. It encodes CASTMRVGAGELFF.

The CDR3 DNA reads TGCAGTGCTAGCCCTGGGACTAGCGATTTGAATGAGCAGTTCTTC. Its translation: CSASPGTSDLNEQFF. The gene calls are TRBV20-1 and TRBJ2-1; TRBD2 matches 10 bases. V gave up 3 bases and J gave up 7 bases; unmatched junction bases: 9. The CDR3 runs to 15 residues. The germline V gene has CDR1 DFQATT and CDR2 SNEGSKA (reference sequence).

The chain combines TRBV4-1 with TRBJ2-7; D is unresolved. Germline V gene sequence: CDR1 MGHRA, CDR2 YSYEKL. Between the trimmed V and J ends, which lost 1 base and 3 bases, there was a span of 7 bases. The CDR3 consists of 13 residues. CDR3 DNA: TGCGCCAGCAGCCAAGGACTCCTCTACGAGCAGTACTTC. This gives the protein CASSQGLLYEQYF.

The chain carries TRBV5-1 and TRBJ2-7, with unresolved D. The CDR3 loop spans 15 amino acids. V was pared by 1 base and J by 3 bases, with 14 bases between. CDR1 and CDR2 (germline): SGHRS, YFSETQ. CDR3 in amino acids: CASSLTALTDYEQYF. In nucleotides, the CDR3 is TGCGCCAGCAGCTTGACAGCTCTCACGGACTACGAGCAGTACTTC.

This clonotype was detected a few times. The chain links TRBV4-1 to TRBJ2-7, with TRBD1 as a possible D gene (5 bases). Germline assignment: CDR1 MGHRA and CDR2 YSYEKL. The V and J ends lost 4 bases and 5 bases respectively, with 18 bases between them. The CDR3 totals 15 residues. The CDR3 nucleotides are TGCGCCAGCAGCCCTCAGGTGGGCAGGGCAAACGAGCAGTACTTC. Protein: CASSPQVGRANEQYF.